These T cell receptor beta chains were read from a single sample in a study of cytomegalovirus exposure and HLA in healthy donors. Data came from immunoSEQ multiplex PCR; TCRdb stores just in-frame clones and leaves some out. The table records about 170,000 clones, less than 80% of them present only once. The sample consisted of PBMCs. These receptors originate from a man aged 35-49 years in good health and CMV-seronegative. The CDR3 runs from the conserved cysteine through the conserved F or W. The D gene is left open where the match is weak. The size of a clone is reported for some rows only, either as once, few or many, or as a class for expanded clones.

clone_size | cdr3_length | d_call | j_call | v_call | cdr3_nt | cdr3_aa
- | 15 | TRBD1 | TRBJ1-2 | TRBV6-1 | TGTGCCAGCAGTGAGTCGACAGGGTTATACTATGGCTACACCTTC | CASSESTGLYYGYTF
few | 13 | - | TRBJ2-7 | TRBV27 | TGTGCCAGCAGTTACCTAGCTGCCTACGAGCAGTACTTC | CASSYLAAYEQYF
- | 13 | TRBD1 | TRBJ1-2 | TRBV10-3 | TGTGCCTCGAGACAGGGGCAAATCGGGGGCTACACCTTC | CASRQGQIGGYTF
few | 12 | - | TRBJ2-5 | TRBV28 | TGTGCCAGCAGTGGAGGGAAAGAGACCCAGTACTTC | CASSGGKETQYF
- | 15 | - | TRBJ1-4 | TRBV6-1 | TGTGCCAGCAGTGAATCGCCAGGTCATAATGAAAAACTGTTTTTT | CASSESPGHNEKLFF
few | 17 | - | TRBJ2-3 | TRBV7-7 | TGTGCCAGCAGTTTAACCCCTAGGAGAGGCGGCACAGATACGCAGTATTTT | CASSLTPRRGGTDTQYF
- | 14 | - | TRBJ2-5 | TRBV7-3 | TGTGCCAGCAGCCCCTCGGACTACCATTGGGAGCAGTACTTC | CASSPSDYHWEQYF
- | 19 | TRBD2 | TRBJ2-3 | TRBV5-4 | TGTGCCAGCAGCTTTCGCAGCGGGGGGACTCTTGCTAGCACAGATACGCAGTATTTT | CASSFRSGGTLASTDTQYF
- | 15 | - | TRBJ2-3 | TRBV4-3 | TGCGCCAGCAGCCAAAGGGAGGCCGGCACAGATACGCAGTATTTT | CASSQREAGTDTQYF
- | 13 | - | TRBJ2-7 | TRBV21-1 | TGTGCCAGCAGCTCCATCTGCGCCCCAACTTGGTACTTC | CASSSICAPTWYF
many | 13 | TRBD1 | TRBJ2-2 | TRBV6-6 | TGTGCCAGCAGTGACAGGGAGACCGGGGAGCTGTTTTTT | CASSDRETGELFF
- | 14 | TRBD2 | TRBJ2-6 | TRBV7-9 | TGTGCCAGCAGCCGGGGGGCTGGGGCCAACGTCCTGACTTTC | CASSRGAGANVLTF
- | 14 | - | TRBJ1-5 | TRBV7-2 | TGTGCCAGCCATCGGGGGGGCGAAGGTCAGCCCCAGCATTTT | CASHRGGEGQPQHF
- | 16 | - | TRBJ2-7 | TRBV27 | TGTGCCAGCAGTACCAAGTTAAGGGACAAAGGTTACGAGCAGTACTTC | CASSTKLRDKGYEQYF
few | 14 | - | TRBJ2-7 | TRBV10-3 | TGTGCCATCATGAGTCCCAGGGGGGTTAACGAGCAGTACTTC | CAIMSPRGVNEQYF
few | 18 | TRBD2 | TRBJ2-3 | TRBV5-1 | TGCGCCAGCAGCTTGGACGGGACTAGCGGGAGTGGCACAGATACGCAGTATTTT | CASSLDGTSGSGTDTQYF
- | 13 | TRBD1 | TRBJ2-7 | TRBV7-6 | TGTGCCAGCAGCCCGGACAGGGGGTACGAGCAGTACTTC | CASSPDRGYEQYF
- | 12 | TRBD2 | TRBJ2-7 | TRBV7-2 | TGTGCCAGCAGCGCGGGGGCCTACGAGCAGTACTTC | CASSAGAYEQYF
- | 14 | TRBD1 | TRBJ2-7 | TRBV10-3 | TGTGCCATCAGTGATGGACAGGGGGCTGGGGAGCAGTACTTC | CAISDGQGAGEQYF
- | 13 | - | TRBJ2-3 | TRBV7-3 | TGTGCCAGCAGATTGATCTCGGGGAATACGCAGTATTTT | CASRLISGNTQYF
- | 16 | TRBD2 | TRBJ2-3 | TRBV10-3 | TGTGCCATCAGTGAGGGGACTAGCGGGAGCACAGATACGCAGTATTTT | CAISEGTSGSTDTQYF
- | 15 | - | TRBJ2-7 | TRBV6-5 | TGTGCCAGCAGCCCCCAGGGGAAGGGCCCCTACGAGCAGTACTTC | CASSPQGKGPYEQYF
few | 18 | - | TRBJ1-4 | TRBV4-2 | TGTGCCAGCAGCCGTAACCGGGCCCCGGGATATCGGAATGAAAAACTGTTTTTT | CASSRNRAPGYRNEKLFF
- | 15 | TRBD1 | TRBJ2-7 | TRBV6-6 | TGTGCCAGCAGTTACGGGGGACAGGGGGACTACGAGCAGTACTTC | CASSYGGQGDYEQYF
- | 14 | TRBD2 | TRBJ2-7 | TRBV27 | TGTGCCAGCAGCTCGTCGACTAGCGGCTACGAGCAGTACTTC | CASSSSTSGYEQYF
few | 11 | - | TRBJ1-2 | TRBV10-3 | TGTGCCATCAGTCCCGGGGGGGGCTACACCTTC | CAISPGGGYTF